The 5 T cell receptor beta chains below were found in one sample sequenced in a study of blood T cell repertoires in COVID-19. Produced via immunoSEQ multiplex PCR; TCRdb's table is partial and in-frame only. The table has 90,000 to 100,000 clones, roughly 72% seen once. The sequenced sample was peripheral blood. The source is a woman aged 55-69 years in a cohort sampled during active or convalescent COVID-19.

This chain uses TRBV20-1 with TRBJ2-3; D unclear. In germline, CDR1 is DFQATT, CDR2 SNEGSKA (reference sequence). The CDR3 is made up of 11 amino acids. The germline V and J ends were trimmed by 2 bases and 5 bases, with 5 bases remaining between them. The CDR3 here is CSARPQDTQYF. The DNA of the CDR3 is TGCAGTGCTAGACCCCAAGATACGCAGTATTTT.

The V and J genes are TRBV18 and TRBJ2-5; no clear D gene. CDR3 size: 11 residues. V was shortened by 3 bases and J by 5 bases, with 4 bases between the two germline ends. Germline V gene sequence: CDR1 KGHSH, CDR2 LQKENI. The CDR3 region is CASSPGETQYF. The CDR3, as DNA: TGTGCCAGCTCACCGGGCGAGACCCAGTACTTC.

The chain couples TRBV7-2 to TRBJ1-2; 7 bases are a match to TRBD1. V dropped 5 bases and J dropped 4; count of bases not matched to a gene: 10. The germline gives CDR1 SGHTA, CDR2 FQGNSA. This CDR3 has 15 amino acids. The CDR3 DNA sequence: TGTGCCAGCAGCGTAGGACAGGCGTCTAGCTATGGCTACACCTTC. This translates into CASSVGQASSYGYTF. Full variable domain (rest looked up from reference TRBV7-2 and TRBJ1-2): GAGVSQSPSNKVTEKGKDVELRCDPISGHTALYWYRQSLGQGLEFLIYFQGNSAPDKSGLPSDRFSAERTGGSVSTLTIQRTQQEDSAVYLCASSVGQASSYGYTFGSGTRLTVV.

This clone has a handful of counts. The chain couples TRBV28 to TRBJ1-2; 10 bases line up with TRBD1. This CDR3 region has 15 residues. Germline trimming cut 5 bases from V and 3 bases from J; bases unmatched to any gene: 6. The germline V gene has CDR1 MDHEN and CDR2 SYDVKM. In nucleotides, the CDR3 is TGTGCCAGCAGTAGACAGGGGGCTGGTGACTATGGCTACACCTTC. Translated: CASSRQGAGDYGYTF.

J is TRBJ2-2 and V is TRBV9, with TRBD2 matching 11 bases. The CDR3 runs to 17 residues. The V gene end was trimmed by 0 bases and the J gene end by 0 bases; junction bases not matched to a gene: 1. The germline CDR1 and CDR2 sequences are SGDLS and YYNGEE. CDR3 DNA: TGTGCCAGCAGCGTAGCTAGCGGGGGGTCGAACACCGGGGAGCTGTTTTTT. Translated: CASSVASGGSNTGELFF. The variable domain in full, completed from reference TRBV9 and TRBJ2-2, reads DSGVTQTPKHLITATGQRVTLRCSPRSGDLSVYWYQQSLDQGLQFLIQYYNGEERAKGNILERFSAQQFPDLHSELNLSSLELGDSALYFCASSVASGGSNTGELFFGEGSRLTVL.